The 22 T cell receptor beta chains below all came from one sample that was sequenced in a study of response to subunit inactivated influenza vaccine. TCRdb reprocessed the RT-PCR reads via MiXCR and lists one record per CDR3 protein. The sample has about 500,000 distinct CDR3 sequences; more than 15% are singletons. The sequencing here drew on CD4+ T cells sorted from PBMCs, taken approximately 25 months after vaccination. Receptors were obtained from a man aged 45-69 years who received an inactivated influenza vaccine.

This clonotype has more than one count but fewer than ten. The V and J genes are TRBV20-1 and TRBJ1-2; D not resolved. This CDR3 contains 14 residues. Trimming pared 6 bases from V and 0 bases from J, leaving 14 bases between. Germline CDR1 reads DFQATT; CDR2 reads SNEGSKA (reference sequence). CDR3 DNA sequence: TGCAGTGCCGGCGAGGGAGCAGCTAACTATGGCTACACCTTC. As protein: CSAGEGAANYGYTF.

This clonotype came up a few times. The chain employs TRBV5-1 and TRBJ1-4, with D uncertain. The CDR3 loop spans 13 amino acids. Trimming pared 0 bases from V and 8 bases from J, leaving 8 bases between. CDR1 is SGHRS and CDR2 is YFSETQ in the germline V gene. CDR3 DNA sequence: TGCGCCAGCAGCTTGGATAGGGTGGAAAAACTGTTTTTT. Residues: CASSLDRVEKLFF.

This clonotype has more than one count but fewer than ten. The CDR3: CSARRLAGGADTQYF. DNA for the CDR3: TGCAGTGCTAGAAGACTAGCGGGGGGGGCAGATACGCAGTATTTT. This chain uses TRBV20-1 with TRBJ2-3; 14 bases agree with TRBD2. This CDR3 region has 15 residues. CDR1 and CDR2 (germline): DFQATT, SNEGSKA (reference sequence). V lost 2 bases, J lost 4 bases, and 2 bases stayed unmatched.

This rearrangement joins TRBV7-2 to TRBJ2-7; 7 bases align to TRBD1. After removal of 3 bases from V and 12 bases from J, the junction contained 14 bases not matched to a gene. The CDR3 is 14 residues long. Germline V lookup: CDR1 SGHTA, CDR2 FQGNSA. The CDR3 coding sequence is TGTGCCAGCAGCTTGTCAGTGACAGGGTTGTTCTTGTACTTC. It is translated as CASSLSVTGLFLYF.

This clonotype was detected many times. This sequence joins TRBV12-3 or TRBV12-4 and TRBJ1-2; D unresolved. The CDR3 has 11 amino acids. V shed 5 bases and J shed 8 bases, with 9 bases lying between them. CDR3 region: CASSTSRGYTF. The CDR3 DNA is TGTGCCAGCAGTACCTCCCGGGGCTACACCTTC.

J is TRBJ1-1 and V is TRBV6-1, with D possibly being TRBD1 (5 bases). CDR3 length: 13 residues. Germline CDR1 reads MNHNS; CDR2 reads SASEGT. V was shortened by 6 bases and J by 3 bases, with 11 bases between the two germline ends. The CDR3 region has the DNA TGTGCCAGCAGGGCGGGGGGGGACACTGAAGCTTTCTTT. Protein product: CASRAGGDTEAFF.

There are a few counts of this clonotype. As DNA, the CDR3 is TGTGCCAGCAGCGTAGGACCGATAGACAATGAGCAGTTCTTC. Amino acids: CASSVGPIDNEQFF. The V and J genes are TRBV9 and TRBJ2-1; D not resolved. V lost 0 bases and J 5 bases, leaving 9 bases between the germline ends. The CDR3 is 14 residues long. CDR1 is SGDLS, CDR2 YYNGEE, per germline.

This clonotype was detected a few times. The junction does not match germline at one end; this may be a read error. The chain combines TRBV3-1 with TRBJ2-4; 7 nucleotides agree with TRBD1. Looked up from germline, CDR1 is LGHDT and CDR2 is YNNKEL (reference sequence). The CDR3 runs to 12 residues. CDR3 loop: CASSQADRDMNF. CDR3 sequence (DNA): TGTGCCAGCAGCCAAGCCGACAGGGATATGAACTTC.

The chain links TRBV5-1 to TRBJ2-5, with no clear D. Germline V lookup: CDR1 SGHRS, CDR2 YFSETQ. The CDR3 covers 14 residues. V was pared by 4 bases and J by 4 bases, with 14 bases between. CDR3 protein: CASSPDLRVETQYF. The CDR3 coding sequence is TGCGCCAGCAGCCCCGACTTGCGTGTAGAGACCCAGTACTTC.

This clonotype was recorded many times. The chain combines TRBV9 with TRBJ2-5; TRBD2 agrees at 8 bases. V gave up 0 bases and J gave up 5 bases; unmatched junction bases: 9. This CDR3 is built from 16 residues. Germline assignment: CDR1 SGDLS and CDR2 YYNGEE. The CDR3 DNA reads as TGTGCCAGCAGCGTAGAAAAGGGACTAGAGGGGGAGACCCAGTACTTC. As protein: CASSVEKGLEGETQYF.

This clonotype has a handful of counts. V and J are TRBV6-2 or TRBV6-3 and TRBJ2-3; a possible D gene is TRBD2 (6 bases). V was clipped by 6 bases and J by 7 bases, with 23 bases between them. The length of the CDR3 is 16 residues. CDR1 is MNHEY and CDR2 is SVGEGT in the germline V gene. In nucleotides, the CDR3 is TGTGCCAGCAGCCCCGGGAAGCGGGTCTACTCAAATACGCAGTATTTT. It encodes CASSPGKRVYSNTQYF.

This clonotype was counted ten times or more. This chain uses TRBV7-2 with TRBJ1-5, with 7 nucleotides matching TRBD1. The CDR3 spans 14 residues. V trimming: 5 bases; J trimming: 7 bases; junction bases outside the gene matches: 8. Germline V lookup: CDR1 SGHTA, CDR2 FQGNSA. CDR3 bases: TGTGCCAGCAGCCCGGGACAGCCAGGGCAGCCCCAGCATTTT. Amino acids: CASSPGQPGQPQHF.

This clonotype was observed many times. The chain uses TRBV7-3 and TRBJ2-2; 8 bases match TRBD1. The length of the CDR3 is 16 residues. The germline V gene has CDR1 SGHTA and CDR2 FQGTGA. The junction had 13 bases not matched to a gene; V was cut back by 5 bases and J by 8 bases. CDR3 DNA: TGTGCCAGCAGCAAGGGTCCGGCAGGGGGCCGTGGGGAGCTGTTTTTT. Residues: CASSKGPAGGRGELFF.

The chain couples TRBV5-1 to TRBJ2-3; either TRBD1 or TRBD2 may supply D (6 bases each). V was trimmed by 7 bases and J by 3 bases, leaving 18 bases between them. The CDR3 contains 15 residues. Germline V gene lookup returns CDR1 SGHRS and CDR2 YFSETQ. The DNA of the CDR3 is TGCGCCAGCCGACAAGGGGGGTTTGGGACAGATACGCAGTATTTT. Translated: CASRQGGFGTDTQYF.

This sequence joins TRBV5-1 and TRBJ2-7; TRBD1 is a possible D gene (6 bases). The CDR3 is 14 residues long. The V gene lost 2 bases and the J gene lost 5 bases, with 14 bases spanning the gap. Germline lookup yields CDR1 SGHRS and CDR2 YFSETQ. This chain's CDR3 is CASSLGRGDDEQYF. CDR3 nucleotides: TGCGCCAGCAGCTTAGGCAGGGGAGACGACGAGCAGTACTTC.

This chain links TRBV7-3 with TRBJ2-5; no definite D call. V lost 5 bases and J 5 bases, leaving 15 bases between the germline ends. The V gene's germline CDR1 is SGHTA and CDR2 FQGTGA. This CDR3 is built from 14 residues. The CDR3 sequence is CASSPDTGVETQYF. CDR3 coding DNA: TGTGCCAGCAGCCCCGACACTGGGGTGGAGACCCAGTACTTC.

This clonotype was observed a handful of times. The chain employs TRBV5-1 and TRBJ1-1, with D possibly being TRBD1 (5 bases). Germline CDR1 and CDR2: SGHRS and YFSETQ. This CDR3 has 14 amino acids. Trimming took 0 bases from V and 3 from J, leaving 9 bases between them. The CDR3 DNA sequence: TGCGCCAGCAGCTTGGGGGGCAGTCACACTGAAGCTTTCTTT. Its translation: CASSLGGSHTEAFF.

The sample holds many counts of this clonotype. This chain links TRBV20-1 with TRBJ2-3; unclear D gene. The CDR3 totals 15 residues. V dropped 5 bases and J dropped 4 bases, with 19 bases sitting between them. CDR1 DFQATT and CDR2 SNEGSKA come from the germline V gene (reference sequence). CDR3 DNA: TGCAGTGCTGGAGTGGCGCAAAGGGTCCCAGATACGCAGTATTTT. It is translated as CSAGVAQRVPDTQYF.

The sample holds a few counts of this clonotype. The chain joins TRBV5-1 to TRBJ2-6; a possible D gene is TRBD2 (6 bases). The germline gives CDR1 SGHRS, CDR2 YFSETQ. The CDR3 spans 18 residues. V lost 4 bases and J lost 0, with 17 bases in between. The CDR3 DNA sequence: TGCGCCAGCAGCAAACTGCTTCGGGGAGGCTCTGGGGCCAACGTCCTGACTTTC. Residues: CASSKLLRGGSGANVLTF. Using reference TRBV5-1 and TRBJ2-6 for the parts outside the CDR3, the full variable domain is KAGVTQTPRYLIKTRGQQVTLSCSPISGHRSVSWYQQTPGQGLQFLFEYFSETQRNKGNFPGRFSGRQFSNSRSEMNVSTLELGDSALYLCASSKLLRGGSGANVLTFGAGSRLTVL.

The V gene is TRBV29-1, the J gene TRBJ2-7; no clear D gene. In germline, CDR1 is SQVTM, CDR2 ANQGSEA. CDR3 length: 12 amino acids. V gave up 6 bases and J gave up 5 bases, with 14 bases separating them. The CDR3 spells CSVFFQPNEQYF. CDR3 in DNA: TGCAGCGTCTTCTTCCAACCAAACGAGCAGTACTTC.

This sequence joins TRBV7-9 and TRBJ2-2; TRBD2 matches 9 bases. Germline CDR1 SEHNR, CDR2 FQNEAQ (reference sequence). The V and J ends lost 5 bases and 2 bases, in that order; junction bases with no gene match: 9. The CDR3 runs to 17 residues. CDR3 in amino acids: CASSRLVAGANTGELFF. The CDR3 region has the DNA TGTGCCAGCAGCCGCCTCGTAGCGGGGGCAAACACCGGGGAGCTGTTTTTT.

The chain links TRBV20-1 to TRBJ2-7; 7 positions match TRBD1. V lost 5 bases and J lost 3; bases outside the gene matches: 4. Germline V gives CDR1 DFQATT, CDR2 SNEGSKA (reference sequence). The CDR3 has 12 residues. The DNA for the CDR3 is TGCAGTGCTGCCGGGACAGTCTACGAGCAGTACTTC. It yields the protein CSAAGTVYEQYF.